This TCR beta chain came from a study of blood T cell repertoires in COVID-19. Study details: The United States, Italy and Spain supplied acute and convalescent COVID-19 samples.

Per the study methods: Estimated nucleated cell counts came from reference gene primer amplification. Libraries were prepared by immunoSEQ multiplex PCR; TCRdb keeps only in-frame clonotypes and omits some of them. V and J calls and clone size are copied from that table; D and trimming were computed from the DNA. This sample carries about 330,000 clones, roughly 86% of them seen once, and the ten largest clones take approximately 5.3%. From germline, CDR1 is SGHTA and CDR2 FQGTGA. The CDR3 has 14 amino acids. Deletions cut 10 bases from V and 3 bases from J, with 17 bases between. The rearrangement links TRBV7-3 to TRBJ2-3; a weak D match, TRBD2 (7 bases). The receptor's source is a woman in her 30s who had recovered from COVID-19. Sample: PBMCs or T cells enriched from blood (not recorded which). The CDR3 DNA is TGTGCCACCGGTGTCGGGGGGCTAACAGATACGCAGTATTTT. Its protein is CATGVGGLTDTQYF. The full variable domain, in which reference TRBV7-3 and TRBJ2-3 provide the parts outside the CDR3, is GAGVSQTPSNKVTEKGKYVELRCDPISGHTALYWYRQSLGQGPEFLIYFQGTGAADDSGLPNDRFFAVRPEGSVSTLKIQRTERGDSAVYLCATGVGGLTDTQYFGPGTRLTVL.